This is a list of T cell receptor beta chains from one sample in a study of CD4 and CD8 cells across lung adenocarcinoma regions. From the PCR reads, TCRdb called clonotypes with MiXCR, one entry per CDR3 protein. The sample shows 3,000 or so distinct CDR3 sequences, around 60% of them seen only once. Sequencing was performed on CD4+ T cells from the margin of a lung tumor. These receptors came from a male donor with lung adenocarcinoma. The CD4 and CD8 labels of this study may be unreliable. The CDR3 runs from the conserved cysteine through the conserved F or W. The D gene is left open where the match is weak. Some rows have no size entry. The others give once, few or many, or a class for an expanded clone.

len	v_gene	j_gene	abundance	d_gene	CDR3nt	CDR3aa
14	TRBV7-2	TRBJ2-3	.	TRBD2	TGTGCCAGCAGCCCAGACGGGAGGGGAGATACGCAGTATTTT	CASSPDGRGDTQYF
16	TRBV7-7	TRBJ2-2	.	.	TGTGCTAGCAGCCCAGACGCGGGATCGAACACCGGGGAGCTGTTTTTT	CASSPDAGSNTGELFF
17	TRBV12-3/TRBV12-4	TRBJ2-7	.	TRBD1	TGTGCCAGCAGTCCGGGCGGGACAGGGTCTGTGGGCTACGAGCAGTACTTC	CASSPGGTGSVGYEQYF
13	TRBV7-6	TRBJ2-1	large	.	TGTGCCAGCAGCTTGACCCGGGACCATGAGCAGTTCTTC	CASSLTRDHEQFF
16	TRBV6-1	TRBJ2-4	few	TRBD1	TGTGCCAGCATTGCCCGGGACAGGGGTGCCAAAAACATTCAGTACTTC	CASIARDRGAKNIQYF
13	TRBV6-1	TRBJ2-1	.	.	TGTGCCAGCAGTGCCATGTCTTACAATGAGCAGTTCTTC	CASSAMSYNEQFF
15	TRBV6-1	TRBJ2-3	.	.	TGTGCCAGGGGTGAAGGGGCGGGTGACCCAGAGACGCAGTATTTT	CARGEGAGDPETQYF
13	TRBV3-1	TRBJ2-1	few	.	TGTGCCAGCAGCCAAGTGTCCTACAATGAGCAGTTCTTC	CASSQVSYNEQFF
16	TRBV6-1	TRBJ2-5	.	TRBD2	TGTGCCAGCAGCACCCAACTAGCGGGAGTGAGTGAGACCCAGTACTTC	CASSTQLAGVSETQYF
17	TRBV6-1	TRBJ1-1	.	TRBD1	TGTGCCAGCAGACCCACGGACAGGGGGCGCGGGGACACTGAAGCTTTCTTT	CASRPTDRGRGDTEAFF
12	TRBV6-1	TRBJ2-5	few	.	TGTGCCAGCAGTCCGGGTGAGTGGGAGCAGTACTTC	CASSPGEWEQYF
17	TRBV6-5	TRBJ1-1	.	.	TGTGCCAGCAGTTACGGGGCAGGGAGGGGGATGAGCACTGAAGCTTTCTTT	CASSYGAGRGMSTEAFF
13	TRBV6-1	TRBJ2-3	.	.	TGTGCCAGCCGCGCTAGCGGCACAGATACGCAGTATTTT	CASRASGTDTQYF
15	TRBV6-1	TRBJ2-3	.	.	TGTGCCAGCAGTCCGGGACGGATACACTCAAATACGCAGTATTTT	CASSPGRIHSNTQYF
14	TRBV6-5	TRBJ2-2	once	.	TGTGCCAGCAGTTACAAAAGGGGCACCGGGGAGCTGTTTTTT	CASSYKRGTGELFF
13	TRBV7-2	TRBJ2-1	.	.	TGTGCCAGCAGCTCTTACCTCTACAATGAGCAGTTCTTC	CASSSYLYNEQFF
17	TRBV6-1	TRBJ2-1	.	.	TGTGCCAGCAGTGAAATTGGGCAACTCGGGCTAAGCCATGAGCAGTTCTTC	CASSEIGQLGLSHEQFF
17	TRBV7-8	TRBJ2-1	.	.	TGTGCCAGCAGCTTGGGGCGGGAACCTAGCTCCTACAATGAGCAGTTCTTC	CASSLGREPSSYNEQFF
14	TRBV6-1	TRBJ2-5	.	.	TGTGCCAGCAGACCTACCGGGACTTCGGAGACCCAGTACTTC	CASRPTGTSETQYF
14	TRBV6-1	TRBJ2-5	.	TRBD1	TGTGCCAGCAGAACGGGACAGGGGGTGGGTACCCAGTACTTC	CASRTGQGVGTQYF
13	TRBV6-5	TRBJ2-2	.	.	TGTGCCAGCAGTTATGCGGGCAACAATGAGCAGTTTTTT	CASSYAGNNEQFF
17	TRBV25-1	TRBJ2-4	.	.	TGTGCCAGCAGTGGAGAAACGGGGCCGGGAGCCAAAAACACGCAGTACTTC	CASSGETGPGAKNTQYF
14	TRBV6-5	TRBJ2-1	.	TRBD1	TGTGCCAGCAGTTACTTACAGGGGGCCGATGAGCAGTTCTTC	CASSYLQGADEQFF
14	TRBV6-1	TRBJ2-2	.	TRBD1	TGTGCCAGCCGGACAGGGGTAGCGGGCGGGGAGCTGTTTTTT	CASRTGVAGGELFF
13	TRBV6-1	TRBJ2-3	.	TRBD2	TGTGCCAGCAGGAACCCGGGACTAGAGACGCAGTATTTT	CASRNPGLETQYF
15	TRBV6-1	TRBJ2-1	once	TRBD1	TGTGCCAGCAGGACAGGGGTGGGGGATTACAATGAGCAGTTCTTC	CASRTGVGDYNEQFF
13	TRBV6-1	TRBJ2-7	.	.	TGTGCCAGCAGCGAATCCCCCCGTTACGAGCAGTACTTC	CASSESPRYEQYF
14	TRBV6-4	TRBJ2-7	.	.	TGTGCGGGCAGTGGGGCCCGCGACCGAGATACGCAGTACTTC	CAGSGARDRDTQYF
16	TRBV7-2	TRBJ2-5	once	TRBD2	TGTGCCAGCAGCCCGGTAGCGGGAGGGCTGACAGAGACCCAGTACTTC	CASSPVAGGLTETQYF
15	TRBV25-1	TRBJ2-1	.	.	TGTGCCAGCAGTGAATTAGCGAGCCCCTACAATGAGCAGTTCTTC	CASSELASPYNEQFF
15	TRBV6-1	TRBJ2-1	.	TRBD2	TGTGCCAGCAGTGAACTCCGACTAGCGGGGGCGCAGCAGTTCTTC	CASSELRLAGAQQFF
15	TRBV10-3	TRBJ2-1	.	.	TGTGCCACCTCCTATCGCAGCGGGCTATACAATGAGCAGTTCTTC	CATSYRSGLYNEQFF
16	TRBV6-1	TRBJ2-7	few	.	TGTGCCAGCATCGAGATGAACCCGGGACGATCTTACGAGCAGTACTTC	CASIEMNPGRSYEQYF
14	TRBV11-3	TRBJ1-6	.	.	TGTGTCAGCAGCTTAGCAGGCCCGAATTCACCCCTCCACTTT	CVSSLAGPNSPLHF
12	TRBV7-2	TRBJ2-1	.	.	TGTGCCAGCAGCCCGGTCAGGTATGAGCAGTTCTTC	CASSPVRYEQFF
16	TRBV7-9	TRBJ2-1	.	TRBD2	TGTGCCAGCAGCTCGCTGACTAGCGGGGCTTACAATGAGCAGTTCTTC	CASSSLTSGAYNEQFF
15	TRBV7-2	TRBJ2-4	.	TRBD2	TGTGCCAGCAGCACTCTAGCGGAATCCTACAATGAGCAGTACTTC	CASSTLAESYNEQYF
13	TRBV11-1	TRBJ2-1	.	.	TGTGCCAGCAGCTTTACACAGTACAATGAGCAGTTCTTC	CASSFTQYNEQFF
14	TRBV6-1	TRBJ1-1	large	TRBD1	TGTGCCAGCAGGCGAGGGGGCGCAGACACTGAAGCTTTCTTT	CASRRGGADTEAFF
15	TRBV6-4	TRBJ2-7	.	TRBD1	TGTGCCAGCAGTGCTCGAGGGGACAGGGTCGCCGAGCAGTACTTC	CASSARGDRVAEQYF